This record looks at one TCR beta chain sequence and its context. What it binds is unknown. Libraries were prepared by immunoSEQ multiplex PCR; TCRdb keeps only in-frame clonotypes and omits some of them. The table lists about 27,000 clones, 86% of them singletons. This entry comes from a study of T cells in narcolepsy. Study context: Donors had narcolepsy type 1 or type 2, or were healthy controls. Study-wide points: Autoreactive HCRT-specific and TRIB2-specific clonotypes were marked in same-patient CSF-versus-blood CD4+ comparisons. No autoreactive T cell clone sequences appeared in some memory CD4+ repertoires. Autoreactive clonotypes reportedly recurred in blood of same and different patients, not controls.

This sequence originates from a human donor with narcolepsy. The source material was CD45RA- memory CD4+ T cells from PBMCs.

The CDR3 loop reads CASSVGGSYGYTF. CDR3 in DNA: TGTGCCAGCAGTGTAGGGGGGAGCTATGGCTACACCTTC. The chain uses TRBV6-1 and TRBJ1-2, with D maybe TRBD1 (6 bases). This CDR3 has 13 residues. Germline V lookup: CDR1 MNHNS, CDR2 SASEGT. Trimming shortened V by 4 bases and J by 4 bases, and 10 bases separated the two germline ends.